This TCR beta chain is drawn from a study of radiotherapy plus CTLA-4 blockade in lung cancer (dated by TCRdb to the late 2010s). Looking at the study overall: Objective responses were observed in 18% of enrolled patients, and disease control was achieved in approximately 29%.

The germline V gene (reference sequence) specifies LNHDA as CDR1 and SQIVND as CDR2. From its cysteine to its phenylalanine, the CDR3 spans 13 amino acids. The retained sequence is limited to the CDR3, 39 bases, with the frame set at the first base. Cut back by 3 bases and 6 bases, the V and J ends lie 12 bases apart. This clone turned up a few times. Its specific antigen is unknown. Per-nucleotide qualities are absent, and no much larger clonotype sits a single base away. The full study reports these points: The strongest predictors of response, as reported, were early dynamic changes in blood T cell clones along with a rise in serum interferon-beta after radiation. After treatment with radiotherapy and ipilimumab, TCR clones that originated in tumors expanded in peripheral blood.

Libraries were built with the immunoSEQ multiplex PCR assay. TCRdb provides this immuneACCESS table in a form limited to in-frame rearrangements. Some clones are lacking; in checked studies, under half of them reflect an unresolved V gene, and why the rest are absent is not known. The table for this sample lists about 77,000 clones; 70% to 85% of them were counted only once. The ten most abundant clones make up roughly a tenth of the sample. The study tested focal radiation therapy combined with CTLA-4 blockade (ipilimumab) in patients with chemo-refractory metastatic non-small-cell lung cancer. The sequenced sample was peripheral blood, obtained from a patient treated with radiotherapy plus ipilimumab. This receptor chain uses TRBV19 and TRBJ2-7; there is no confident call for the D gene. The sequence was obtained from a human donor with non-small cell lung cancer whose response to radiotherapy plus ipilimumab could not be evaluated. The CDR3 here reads CASSMTRLGEQYF. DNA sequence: TGTGCCAGTAGTATGACCAGGCTCGGCGAGCAGTACTTC.